A selection of T cell receptor beta chains follows, all from one sample in a study of CD8+ T cells in alopecia areata. TCRdb's table, derived via immunoSEQ multiplex PCR, lists solely in-frame clones and lacks some. The data show approximately 210,000 clones, just over 65% seen once. The sequencing here drew on CD4+ T cells sorted from blood, taken between weeks 43 and 45, from a patient treated with tofacitinib. The receptors were gathered from a human donor with alopecia areata. The CDR3 runs from the conserved cysteine through the conserved F or W. Fields, in order: D gene, clone size, V gene, J gene, CDR3 protein, CDR3 DNA. The D gene is left open where the match is weak. Rows give clone size only sometimes, using once, few, many, or a class for an expanded clone.

D gene: TRBD2
clone size: NA
V gene: TRBV9
J gene: TRBJ2-7
CDR3 protein: CASSPRTSGTYEQYF
CDR3 DNA: TGTGCCAGCAGCCCGCGGACTAGCGGGACCTACGAGCAGTACTTC

D gene: NA
clone size: few
V gene: TRBV29-1
J gene: TRBJ2-1
CDR3 protein: CSVRTNEQFF
CDR3 DNA: TGCAGCGTTCGGACAAATGAGCAGTTCTTC

D gene: NA
clone size: NA
V gene: TRBV5-6
J gene: TRBJ2-7
CDR3 protein: CASSLGPDSSYEQYF
CDR3 DNA: TGTGCCAGCAGCTTGGGCCCCGACAGTTCCTACGAGCAGTACTTC

D gene: NA
clone size: once
V gene: TRBV29-1
J gene: TRBJ1-2
CDR3 protein: CSVVSGRANYGYTF
CDR3 DNA: TGCAGCGTTGTTTCGGGGAGGGCTAACTATGGCTACACCTTC

D gene: NA
clone size: NA
V gene: TRBV27
J gene: TRBJ1-2
CDR3 protein: CASSLSGSYGYTF
CDR3 DNA: TGTGCCAGCAGTTTATCGGGCAGCTATGGCTACACCTTC

D gene: NA
clone size: few
V gene: TRBV29-1
J gene: TRBJ1-1
CDR3 protein: CSVAIGRREAFF
CDR3 DNA: TGCAGCGTCGCAATCGGGCGGCGTGAAGCTTTCTTT

D gene: NA
clone size: NA
V gene: TRBV6-1
J gene: TRBJ2-2
CDR3 protein: CARGTATGELFF
CDR3 DNA: TGTGCCAGAGGGACGGCTACCGGGGAGCTGTTTTTT

D gene: NA
clone size: NA
V gene: TRBV29-1
J gene: TRBJ2-4
CDR3 protein: CSVVLGVAKNIQYF
CDR3 DNA: TGCAGCGTTGTTTTGGGGGTAGCCAAAAACATTCAGTACTTC

D gene: TRBD1
clone size: NA
V gene: TRBV15
J gene: TRBJ2-7
CDR3 protein: CATSRVVGTGGFYEQYF
CDR3 DNA: TGTGCCACCAGCAGAGTAGTTGGGACAGGGGGCTTCTACGAGCAGTACTTC

D gene: TRBD1
clone size: NA
V gene: TRBV11-2
J gene: TRBJ1-2
CDR3 protein: CASSSRQGNYGYTF
CDR3 DNA: TGTGCCAGCAGCTCCCGACAGGGCAACTATGGCTACACCTTC

D gene: NA
clone size: NA
V gene: TRBV5-1
J gene: TRBJ1-1
CDR3 protein: CASSPGRINTEAFF
CDR3 DNA: TGCGCCAGCAGCCCGGGACGGATAAACACTGAAGCTTTCTTT

D gene: NA
clone size: NA
V gene: TRBV30
J gene: TRBJ1-4
CDR3 protein: CAWLPAGTTNEKLFF
CDR3 DNA: TGTGCCTGGCTCCCGGCAGGGACAACTAATGAAAAACTGTTTTTT

D gene: TRBD1
clone size: NA
V gene: TRBV6-5
J gene: TRBJ1-2
CDR3 protein: CASSESTGYYGYTF
CDR3 DNA: TGTGCCAGCAGTGAATCGACAGGGTACTATGGCTACACCTTC

D gene: NA
clone size: NA
V gene: TRBV4-3
J gene: TRBJ1-6
CDR3 protein: CASSQEGTYNSPLHF
CDR3 DNA: TGCGCCAGCAGCCAAGAGGGAACCTATAATTCACCCCTCCACTTT

D gene: TRBD2
clone size: NA
V gene: TRBV7-3
J gene: TRBJ2-3
CDR3 protein: CASTKRGAASDTQYF
CDR3 DNA: TGTGCCAGCACGAAGCGGGGGGCTGCGTCAGATACGCAGTATTTT

D gene: TRBD1
clone size: few
V gene: TRBV19
J gene: TRBJ1-2
CDR3 protein: CASTDRDHGYTF
CDR3 DNA: TGTGCCAGTACGGACAGGGATCATGGCTACACCTTC